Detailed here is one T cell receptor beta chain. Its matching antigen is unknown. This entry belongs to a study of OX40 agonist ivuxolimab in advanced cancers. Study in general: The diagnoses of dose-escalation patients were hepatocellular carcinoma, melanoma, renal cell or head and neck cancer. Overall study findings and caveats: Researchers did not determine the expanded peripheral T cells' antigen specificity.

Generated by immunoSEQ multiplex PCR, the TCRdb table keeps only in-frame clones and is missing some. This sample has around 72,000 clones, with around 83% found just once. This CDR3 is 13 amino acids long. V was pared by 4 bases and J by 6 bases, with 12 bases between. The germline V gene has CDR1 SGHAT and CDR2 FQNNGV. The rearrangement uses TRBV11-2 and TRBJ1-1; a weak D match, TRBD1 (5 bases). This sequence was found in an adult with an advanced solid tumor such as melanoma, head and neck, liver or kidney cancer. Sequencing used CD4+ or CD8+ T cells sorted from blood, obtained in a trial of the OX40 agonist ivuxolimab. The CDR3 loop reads CASSSQEISEAFF. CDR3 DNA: TGTGCCAGCAGCTCACAGGAAATTTCTGAAGCTTTCTTT.